Following are 7 T cell receptor beta chains from one sample sequenced in a study of OX40 agonist ivuxolimab in advanced cancers. Generated by immunoSEQ multiplex PCR, the TCRdb table keeps only in-frame clones and is missing some. Counted here are around 62,000 clones, roughly nine tenths occurring once; the ten biggest clones make up about 0.3%. This sample comprised CD4+ or CD8+ T cells sorted from blood, obtained in a trial of the OX40 agonist ivuxolimab. These TCRs come from an adult with an advanced solid tumor such as melanoma, head and neck, liver or kidney cancer.

The genes are TRBV27 and TRBJ2-7; 13 positions match TRBD2. V dropped 7 bases and J dropped 5; count of bases not matched to a gene: 11. Germline V gives CDR1 MNHEY, CDR2 SMNVEV (reference sequence). The CDR3 has 16 amino acids. This CDR3 reads CASTTGLAGVRNEQYF. DNA for the CDR3: TGTGCCAGCACCACCGGACTAGCGGGAGTAAGGAACGAGCAGTACTTC.

The V call is TRBV4-2, the J call TRBJ1-3; a weak D match, TRBD1 (6 bases). The CDR3 consists of 15 residues. The V gene's germline CDR1 is LGHNA and CDR2 YNFKEQ. V was shortened by 1 base and J by 0 bases, with 7 bases between the two germline ends. The CDR3 DNA sequence: TGTGCCAGCAGCCAAGGACAGGACTCTGGAAACACCATATATTTT. It specifies CASSQGQDSGNTIYF.

The rearrangement links TRBV10-3 to TRBJ2-6; D remains ambiguous. CDR1 and CDR2 from the germline V gene are ENHRY and SYGVKD. CDR3 size: 12 residues. V dropped 8 bases and J dropped 4 bases, with 6 bases sitting between them. CDR3 sequence: CAIADGANVLTF. The DNA of the CDR3 is TGTGCCATCGCTGACGGGGCCAACGTCCTGACTTTC.

In the case of this clone: A read error may produce the germline difference seen at one junction end. The CDR3 bases are TGTGCTAGCAGCGCGGGACTAGCGGGAGAAGAGCAGTTCTTC. It is translated as CASSAGLAGEEQFF. The V call is TRBV7-7, the J call TRBJ2-1; the match to TRBD2 covers 14 bases. Germline CDR1 is SSHAT and CDR2 is FNYEAQ (reference sequence). CDR3 size: 14 residues.

This chain connects TRBV7-9 to TRBJ1-5; no reliable D call. V lost 1 base and J lost 4, with 5 bases in between. Germline V gene sequence: CDR1 SEHNR, CDR2 FQNEAQ (reference sequence). This CDR3 spans 13 amino acids. CDR3 bases: TGTGCCAGCAGCTTAGGTAAGAATCAGCCCCAGCATTTT. Amino acid sequence: CASSLGKNQPQHF.

This chain connects TRBV5-1 to TRBJ2-2, with 7 bases fitting TRBD1. The V and J ends lost 4 bases and 4 bases, in that order; junction bases with no gene match: 7. Germline-derived CDR1 and CDR2 are SGHRS and YFSETQ. The CDR3 spans 15 residues. The CDR3 DNA reads TGCGCCAGCAGCGCAACAGGGGCAATCACCGGGGAGCTGTTTTTT. It codes for CASSATGAITGELFF. Variable domain in full (rest from reference TRBV5-1 and TRBJ2-2): KAGVTQTPRYLIKTRGQQVTLSCSPISGHRSVSWYQQTPGQGLQFLFEYFSETQRNKGNFPGRFSGRQFSNSRSEMNVSTLELGDSALYLCASSATGAITGELFFGEGSRLTVL.

The chain links TRBV5-4 to TRBJ2-7; 9 bases match TRBD1. V was pared by 4 bases and J by 6 bases, with 5 bases of the junction left unmatched. Germline V lookup: CDR1 SGHNT, CDR2 YYREEE (reference sequence). The CDR3 sequence is 13 residues long. CDR3 sequence: CASSHGTGFEQYF. DNA of the CDR3: TGTGCCAGCAGCCACGGGACAGGGTTCGAGCAGTACTTC.